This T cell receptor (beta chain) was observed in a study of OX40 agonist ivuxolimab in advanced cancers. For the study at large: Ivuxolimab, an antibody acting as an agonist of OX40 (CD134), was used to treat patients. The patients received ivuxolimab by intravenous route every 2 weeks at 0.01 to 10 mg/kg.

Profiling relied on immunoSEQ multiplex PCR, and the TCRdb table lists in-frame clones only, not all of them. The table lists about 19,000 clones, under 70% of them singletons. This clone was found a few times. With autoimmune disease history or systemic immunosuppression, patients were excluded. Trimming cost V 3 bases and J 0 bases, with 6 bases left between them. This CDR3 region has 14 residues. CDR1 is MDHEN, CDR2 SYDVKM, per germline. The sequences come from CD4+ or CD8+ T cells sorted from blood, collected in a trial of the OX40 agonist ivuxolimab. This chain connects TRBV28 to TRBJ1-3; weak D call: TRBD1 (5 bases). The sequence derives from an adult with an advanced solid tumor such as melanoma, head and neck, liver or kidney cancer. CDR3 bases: TGTGCCAGCAGTTTCACAGGCTCTGGAAACACCATATATTTT. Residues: CASSFTGSGNTIYF. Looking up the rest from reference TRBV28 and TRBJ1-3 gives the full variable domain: DVKVTQSSRYLVKRTGEKVFLECVQDMDHENMFWYRQDPGLGLRLIYFSYDVKMKEKGDIPEGYSVSREKKERFSLILESASTNQTSMYLCASSFTGSGNTIYFGEGSWLTVV.